One and the same sample provided the 18 T cell receptor beta chains below, sequenced in a study of T cells in Graves' hyperthyroidism and ophthalmopathy. Template material for amplifying TCR beta CDR3 regions consisted of RNA transcripts. In the first-round RT-PCR of the TCR CDR3, the HTBI primer set was used. TCRdb recomputed calls from the multiplex PCR reads with MiXCR, one row per CDR3 protein. The data show 340,000 or so distinct CDR3 sequences, around 17% seen once. The specimen was blood. These receptors all stem from a man aged 30-40 years with Graves' hyperthyroidism.

At least ten counts were recorded for this clonotype. The chain carries TRBV11-2 and TRBJ2-1; 11 positions agree with TRBD2. Germline-derived CDR1 and CDR2 are SGHAT and FQNNGV. The CDR3 is 18 residues long. The V and J ends lost 7 bases and 3 bases, in that order; junction bases with no gene match: 14. The CDR3 loop is CASTEGMTSGILYNEQFF. Here the CDR3 DNA reads TGTGCCAGCACCGAGGGTATGACTAGCGGGATCCTCTACAATGAGCAGTTCTTC.

The rearrangement joins TRBV6-2 or TRBV6-3 to TRBJ2-5, with 11 bases fitting TRBD2. Looked up from germline, CDR1 is MNHEY and CDR2 is SVGEGT. The CDR3 is made up of 17 amino acids. The V segment lost 2 bases and the J segment 4 bases; nucleotides outside the gene matches: 9. CDR3 in DNA: TGTGCCAGCAGTTACCGCATACTAGCGGGAGATTTAGAGACCCAGTACTTC. Translated, it gives CASSYRILAGDLETQYF.

This clonotype came up many times. The chain is built from TRBV30 and TRBJ1-2; D is undetermined. The V gene's germline CDR1 is GTSNPN and CDR2 SVGIG (reference sequence). V lost 1 base to trimming and J lost 7 bases, with 16 bases between them. This CDR3 is 14 amino acids long. This chain's CDR3 is CAWSAPPLLGGYTF. CDR3 DNA: TGTGCCTGGAGTGCACCGCCCCTCCTCGGTGGCTACACCTTC.

At least ten counts were recorded for this clonotype. V and J are TRBV12-3 or TRBV12-4 and TRBJ2-2, with 9 bases lining up with TRBD1. The CDR3 runs 14 residues. V trimming: 6 bases; J trimming: 3 bases; junction bases outside the gene matches: 2. Here the CDR3 DNA reads TGTGCCAGCAGGCGGACAGGGGACACCGGGGAGCTGTTTTTT. Protein sequence: CASRRTGDTGELFF.

In this sample, this clonotype turned up many times. V is TRBV13 and J is TRBJ2-7; 10 bases match TRBD1. Germline CDR1 PRHDT, CDR2 FYEKMQ (reference sequence). J gave up 7 bases and V 4 bases, and 10 bases lay outside the gene matches. This CDR3 comprises 15 residues. The CDR3 sequence: CASSSGQGGSWEQYF. The CDR3 region has the DNA TGTGCCAGCAGCTCCGGACAGGGGGGATCGTGGGAGCAGTACTTC.

The CDR3 coding sequence is TGTGCCAGCAGTGAGCACGGCGGGAACTCCTACAATGAGCAGTTCTTC. Protein product: CASSEHGGNSYNEQFF. V usage is TRBV6-1 and J usage is TRBJ2-1; D perhaps matches TRBD2 (6 bases). The ends were cut back, 3 bases at V and 0 bases at J, with 12 bases in the middle. CDR1 and CDR2 (germline): MNHNS, SASEGT. This CDR3 region has 16 residues.

This clonotype has only a few counts. The CDR3 spells CASSYSSGANVLTF. As DNA, the CDR3 is TGTGCCAGCAGTTACTCGAGTGGGGCCAACGTCCTGACTTTC. The chain recombines TRBV6-6 with TRBJ2-6; D gene ambiguous. Trimming left V 0 bases short and J 3 bases short, with 3 bases between. The CDR3 length is 14 residues. The germline CDR1 and CDR2 sequences are MNHNY and SVGAGI (reference sequence).

To note about this clonotype: A read error may be the cause here, since a much bigger clone is one base away. Because it lacks the conserved phenylalanine or tryptophan at the end, this CDR3 is likely a read error. The chain links TRBV13 to TRBJ2-7, with 10 bases matching TRBD1. The germline V gene encodes CDR1 PRHDT and CDR2 FYEKMQ (reference sequence). CDR3 length equals 14 residues. Trimming cost V 4 bases and J 3 bases; bases outside gene matches: 3. The DNA for the CDR3 is TGTGCCAGCAGCTCCGGGACAGGGGTCTACGAGCAGTACATC. Encoded protein: CASSSGTGVYEQYI.

This clonotype showed up just a few times. This sequence joins TRBV24-1 and TRBJ2-2; TRBD2 is a possible D gene (6 bases). The CDR3 length is 17 residues. V lost 5 bases, J lost 0 bases, and 15 bases lay in between. Germline V lookup: CDR1 KGHDR, CDR2 SFDVKD. CDR3 loop: CATSAWGDGSNTGELFF. The CDR3, as DNA: TGTGCCACCAGTGCCTGGGGGGACGGCTCGAACACCGGGGAGCTGTTTTTT.

The CDR3 protein is CASSRTGPADTQYF. The CDR3 DNA reads TGTGCCAGCAGTCGGACAGGGCCTGCAGATACGCAGTATTTT. The chain recombines TRBV6-1 with TRBJ2-3, with 8 bases identical to TRBD1. J lost 4 bases, V lost 5 bases, and 5 bases had no gene match. The CDR3 runs 14 residues. CDR1 is MNHNS, CDR2 SASEGT, per germline.

Many counts were recorded for this clonotype. This chain links TRBV5-1 with TRBJ2-7; D tentatively fits TRBD1 or TRBD2 (6 bases each). The CDR3 consists of 17 residues. Germline values: CDR1 SGHRS, CDR2 YFSETQ. Trimming removed 4 bases at V and 5 bases at J, with 25 bases between. This CDR3 reads CASSPPLRGRTENEQYF. The CDR3 coding sequence is TGCGCCAGCAGCCCCCCGCTCCGGGGGCGGACAGAGAACGAGCAGTACTTC. Full variable domain (remainder filled in from reference TRBV5-1 and TRBJ2-7): KAGVTQTPRYLIKTRGQQVTLSCSPISGHRSVSWYQQTPGQGLQFLFEYFSETQRNKGNFPGRFSGRQFSNSRSEMNVSTLELGDSALYLCASSPPLRGRTENEQYFGPGTRLTVT.

This clonotype was counted only a few times. The chain links TRBV12-3 or TRBV12-4 to TRBJ2-7; 7 bases match TRBD2. The CDR3 is 14 amino acids. The V gene end was trimmed by 7 bases and the J gene end by 6 bases; junction bases not matched to a gene: 12. The DNA of the CDR3 is TGTGCCAGCACCCTAAGCGGGACCAGCAGCGAGCAGTACTTC. This sequence encodes CASTLSGTSSEQYF.

The genes are TRBV12-3 or TRBV12-4 and TRBJ2-3, with 7 bases fitting TRBD1. V was pared by 6 bases and J by 4 bases, with 7 bases of the junction left unmatched. The CDR3 sequence is 14 residues long. CDR3: CASSHIQGSDTQYF. The CDR3 DNA follows: TGTGCCAGCAGCCATATACAGGGGTCAGATACGCAGTATTTT.

This clonotype was seen many times. The chain recombines TRBV29-1 with TRBJ2-7; D gene uncertain. Germline values: CDR1 SQVTM, CDR2 ANQGSEA. The germline V and J ends were trimmed by 1 base and 6 bases, with 7 bases remaining between them. The CDR3 length is 11 residues. The CDR3 coding sequence is TGCAGCGTTGAAGGCCCCTCCGAGCAGTACTTC. As protein: CSVEGPSEQYF.

This clonotype has a count of ten or more. J is TRBJ2-2 and V is TRBV12-3 or TRBV12-4, with 7 bases identical to TRBD2. Trimming cost V 5 bases and J 6 bases; bases outside gene matches: 6. The CDR3 runs 14 residues. CDR3 amino acids: CASSAYRGAGELFF. CDR3 sequence (DNA): TGTGCCAGCAGTGCCTACCGGGGGGCCGGGGAGCTGTTTTTT.

The J gene is TRBJ2-3, the V gene TRBV28; maybe TRBD2 (6 bases). Germline assignment: CDR1 MDHEN and CDR2 SYDVKM. V dropped 5 bases and J dropped 2 bases, with 20 bases sitting between them. The CDR3 covers 17 residues. The CDR3 protein is CASSPQKAGLLTDTQYF. As DNA, the CDR3 is TGTGCCAGCAGTCCACAAAAGGCGGGACTCCTCACAGATACGCAGTATTTT.

This clonotype has ten or more counts. V and J are TRBV12-3 or TRBV12-4 and TRBJ2-3; a weak D match, TRBD1 (5 bases). V dropped 3 bases and J dropped 2 bases, with 6 bases sitting between them. The CDR3 is 13 residues long. The CDR3 reads CASSLDITDTQYF. Written as DNA, the CDR3 is TGTGCCAGCAGTTTGGACATCACAGATACGCAGTATTTT.

Concerning this clonotype itself: The junction differs from germline at one of its ends, possibly a read error. The rearrangement uses TRBV10-2 and TRBJ2-3; D may be TRBD2 (5 bases). Germline CDR1 WSHSY, CDR2 SAAADI. The CDR3 runs to 13 residues. CDR3 in DNA: TGCGCCAGCATTGAGGGAGGCACAGATACGCAGTATTTT. This sequence encodes CASIEGGTDTQYF.